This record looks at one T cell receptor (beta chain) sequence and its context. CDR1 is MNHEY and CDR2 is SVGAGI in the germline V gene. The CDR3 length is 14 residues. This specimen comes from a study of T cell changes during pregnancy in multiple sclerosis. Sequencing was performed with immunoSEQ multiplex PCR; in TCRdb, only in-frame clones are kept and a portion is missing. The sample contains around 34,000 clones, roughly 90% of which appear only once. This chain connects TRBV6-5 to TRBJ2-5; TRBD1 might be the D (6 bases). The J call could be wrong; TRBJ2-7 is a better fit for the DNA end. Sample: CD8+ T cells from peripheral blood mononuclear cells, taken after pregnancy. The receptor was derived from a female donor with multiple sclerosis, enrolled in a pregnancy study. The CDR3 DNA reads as TGTGCCAGCAGTTACTCGGACAGCGCCTACGAGCAGTACTTC. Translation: CASSYSDSAYEQYF.